Sequencing of this T cell receptor (beta chain) was carried out in a study of blood T cell repertoires in COVID-19. Study background: The cDNA or gDNA used as material had been derived from T cells, B-cell-depleted T cells, or PBMCs.

CDR3 length equals 15 residues. Germline values: CDR1 SGHVS, CDR2 FQNEAQ. V shed 2 bases and J shed 7 bases, with 12 bases lying between them. This table comes from immunoSEQ multiplex PCR, and its TCRdb copy is limited to in-frame clones, with some not included. This sample has around 100,000 clones; 90% occur once, and the top ten carry roughly 5%. Sequenced: peripheral blood. The source is a man in his fifties with acute or convalescent COVID-19. The chain couples TRBV7-8 to TRBJ1-6; no clear D. The CDR3 spells CASSLRPAGNSPLHF. The CDR3 nucleotides read TGTGCCAGCAGCTTAAGGCCCGCGGGGAATTCACCCCTCCACTTT.